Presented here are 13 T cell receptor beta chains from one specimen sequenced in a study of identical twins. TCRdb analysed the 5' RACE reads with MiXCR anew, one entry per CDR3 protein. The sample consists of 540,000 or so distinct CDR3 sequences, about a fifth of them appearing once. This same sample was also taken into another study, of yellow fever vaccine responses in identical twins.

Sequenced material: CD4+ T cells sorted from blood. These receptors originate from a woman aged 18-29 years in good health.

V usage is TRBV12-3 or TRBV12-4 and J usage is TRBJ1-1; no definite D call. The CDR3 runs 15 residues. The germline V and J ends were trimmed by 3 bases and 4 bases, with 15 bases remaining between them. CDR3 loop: CASSFASGFSTEAFF. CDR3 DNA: TGTGCCAGCAGTTTTGCTTCTGGGTTCAGCACTGAAGCTTTCTTT.

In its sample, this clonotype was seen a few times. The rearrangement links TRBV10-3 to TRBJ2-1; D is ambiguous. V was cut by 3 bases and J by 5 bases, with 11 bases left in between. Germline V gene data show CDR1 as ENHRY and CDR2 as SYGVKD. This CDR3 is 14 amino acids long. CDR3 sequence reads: CAISEGLPDNEQFF. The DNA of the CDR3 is TGTGCCATCAGTGAAGGTCTACCCGACAATGAGCAGTTCTTC.

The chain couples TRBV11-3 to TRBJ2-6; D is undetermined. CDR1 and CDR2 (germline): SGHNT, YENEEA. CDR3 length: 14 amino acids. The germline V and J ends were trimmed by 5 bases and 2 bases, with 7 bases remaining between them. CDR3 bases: TGTGCCAGCAGCCGTGCCCCTGGGGCCAACGTCCTGACTTTC. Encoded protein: CASSRAPGANVLTF.

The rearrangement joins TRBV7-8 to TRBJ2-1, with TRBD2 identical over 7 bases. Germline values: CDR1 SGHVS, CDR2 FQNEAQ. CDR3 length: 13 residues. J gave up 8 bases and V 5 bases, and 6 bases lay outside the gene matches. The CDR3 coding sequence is TGTGCCAGCAGCAGTGGGAGGGCCGATGAGCAGTTCTTC. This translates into CASSSGRADEQFF.

The CDR3 loop reads CTSRRLVTYNEQFF. DNA of the CDR3: TGCACCAGCAGACGCTTGGTGACCTACAATGAGCAGTTCTTC. The chain employs TRBV1 and TRBJ2-1. TRBV1 has pseudogene status. This CDR3 is 14 amino acids long.

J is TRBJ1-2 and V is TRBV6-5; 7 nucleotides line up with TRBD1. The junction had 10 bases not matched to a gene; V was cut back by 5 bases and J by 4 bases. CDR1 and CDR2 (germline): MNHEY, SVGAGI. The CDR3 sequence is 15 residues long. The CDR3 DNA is TGTGCCAGCAGTCACGGGGGGGCAGGGGGCTATGGCTACACCTTC. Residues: CASSHGGAGGYGYTF.

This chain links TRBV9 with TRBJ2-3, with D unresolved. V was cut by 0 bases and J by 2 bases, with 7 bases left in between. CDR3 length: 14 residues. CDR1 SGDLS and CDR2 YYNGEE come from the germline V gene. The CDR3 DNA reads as TGTGCCAGCAGCGTAGAATGGGTCACAGATACGCAGTATTTT. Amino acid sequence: CASSVEWVTDTQYF.

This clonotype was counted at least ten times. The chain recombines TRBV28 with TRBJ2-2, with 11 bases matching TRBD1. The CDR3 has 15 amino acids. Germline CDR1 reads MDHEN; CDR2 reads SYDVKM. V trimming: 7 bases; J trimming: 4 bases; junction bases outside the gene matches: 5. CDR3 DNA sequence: TGTGCCAGCAAGGACAGGGGGCGAGCCACCGGGGAGCTGTTTTTT. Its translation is CASKDRGRATGELFF.

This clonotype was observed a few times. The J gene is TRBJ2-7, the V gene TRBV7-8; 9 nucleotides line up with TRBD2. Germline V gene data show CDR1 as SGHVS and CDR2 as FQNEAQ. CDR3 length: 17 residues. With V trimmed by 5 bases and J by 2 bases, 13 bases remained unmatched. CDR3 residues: CASSHRGGLAGTYEQYV. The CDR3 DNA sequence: TGTGCCAGCAGCCACCGGGGCGGGCTAGCGGGGACCTACGAGCAGTACGTC.

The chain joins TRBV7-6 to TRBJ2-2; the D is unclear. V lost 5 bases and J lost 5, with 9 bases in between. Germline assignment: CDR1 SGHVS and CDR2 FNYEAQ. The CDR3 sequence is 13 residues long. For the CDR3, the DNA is TGTGCCAGCAGCCCCAGGTGGACCGGGGAGCTGTTTTTT. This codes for CASSPRWTGELFF.

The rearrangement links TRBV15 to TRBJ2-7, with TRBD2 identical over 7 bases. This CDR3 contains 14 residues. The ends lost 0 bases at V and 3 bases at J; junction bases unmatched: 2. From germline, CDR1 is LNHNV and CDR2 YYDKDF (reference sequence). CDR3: CATSRDRDYYEQYF. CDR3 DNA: TGTGCCACCAGCAGAGATCGGGACTACTACGAGCAGTACTTC.

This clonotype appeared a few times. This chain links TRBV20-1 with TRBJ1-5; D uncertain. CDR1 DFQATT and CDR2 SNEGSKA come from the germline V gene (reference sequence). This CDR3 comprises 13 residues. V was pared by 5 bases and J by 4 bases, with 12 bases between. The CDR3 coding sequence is TGCAGTGCTTCCGGGTCTGGGAATCAGCCCCAGCATTTT. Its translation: CSASGSGNQPQHF.

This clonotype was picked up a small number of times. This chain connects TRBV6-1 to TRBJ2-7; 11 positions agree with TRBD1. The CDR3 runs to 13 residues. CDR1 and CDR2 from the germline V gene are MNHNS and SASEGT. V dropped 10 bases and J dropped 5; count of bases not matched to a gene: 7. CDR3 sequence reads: CATRRTGGNEQYV. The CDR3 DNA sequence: TGTGCCACCCGCCGGACAGGGGGCAACGAGCAGTACGTC.